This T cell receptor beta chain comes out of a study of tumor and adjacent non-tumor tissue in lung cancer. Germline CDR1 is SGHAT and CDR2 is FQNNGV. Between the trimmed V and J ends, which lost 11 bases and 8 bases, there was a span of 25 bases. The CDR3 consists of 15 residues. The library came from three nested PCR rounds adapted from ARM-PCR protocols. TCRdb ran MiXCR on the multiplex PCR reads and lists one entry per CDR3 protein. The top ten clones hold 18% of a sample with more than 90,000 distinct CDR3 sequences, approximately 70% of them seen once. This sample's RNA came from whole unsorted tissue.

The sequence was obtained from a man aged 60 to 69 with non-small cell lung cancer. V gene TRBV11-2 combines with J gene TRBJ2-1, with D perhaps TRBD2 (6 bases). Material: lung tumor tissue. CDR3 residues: CAGGPHRGMRDEQFF. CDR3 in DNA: TGTGCCGGTGGTCCGCACCGGGGGATGAGGGATGAGCAGTTCTTC.